These 2 T cell receptor beta chains share one sample of origin, sequenced in a study of cytotoxic CD8 clonotypes in ibrutinib-treated CLL (dated by TCRdb to 2020 to 2022). The time point tag for this specimen amounts to: around 25 months on ibrutinib. Preparation of the library involved the immunoSEQ multiplex PCR assay. TCRdb re-hosts the immuneACCESS table, in-frame sequences only. Its copies lack some clones; in the studies checked, an unresolved V gene accounts for under half of them, and the cause for the rest is not known. The sample table shows 150,000 or so clones, and approximately 83% are seen once. The top ten constitute roughly 2% of the sample. The sequencing used PBMCs, collected after 24 months of ibrutinib treatment. These receptors came from a human donor with chronic lymphocytic leukemia.

The rearrangement links TRBV4-1 to TRBJ2-7; 11 nucleotides line up with TRBD2. Germline CDR1 is MGHRA and CDR2 is YSYEKL. The CDR3 has 16 residues. The junction had 5 bases not matched to a gene; V was cut back by 2 bases and J by 2 bases. For the CDR3, the DNA is TGCGCCAGCAGCCAACCGACTAGCGGGGCACCCTACGAGCAGTACTTC. Amino acids: CASSQPTSGAPYEQYF.

The V call is TRBV6-5, the J call TRBJ1-2; D is perhaps TRBD1 (6 bases). With 6 bases removed from V and 0 bases from J, the gap between germline ends came to 11 bases. CDR3 size: 14 residues. The germline V gene encodes CDR1 MNHEY and CDR2 SVGAGI. CDR3 residues: CASSPGVANYGYTF. For the CDR3, the DNA is TGTGCCAGCAGCCCAGGGGTAGCTAACTATGGCTACACCTTC.